Listed below are T cell receptor beta chains from one sample, sequenced in a study of shared clonotypes between healthy human individuals. The method was immunoSEQ multiplex PCR; TCRdb's version includes in-frame clones alone and lacks a portion of them. Of some 630,000 clones in the sample, roughly 96% are singletons; the top ten hold approximately 0.12%. The material sequenced was naive CD8+ T cells sorted from blood. The receptors shown here come from a woman between 25 and 40 years old in good health. Both conserved end residues are part of each CDR3. A D gene is named only where the DNA matches it firmly. The listing skips clone size in some rows; elsewhere it reads once, few, many or a size class.

TRBV10-3	TRBJ2-7	TRBD2	many	CAISEGLAENYEQYF	TGTGCCATCAGTGAAGGACTAGCGGAGAACTACGAGCAGTACTTC
TRBV5-6	TRBJ2-5	TRBD2	.	CASSLGLAETQYF	TGTGCCAGCAGCTTGGGACTAGCGGAGACCCAGTACTTC
TRBV28	TRBJ2-2	.	.	CAGRPSIYYTGELFF	TGTGCCGGAAGACCATCCATCTATTACACCGGGGAGCTGTTTTTT
TRBV27	TRBJ1-2	TRBD1	.	CASSLTQGVNYGYTF	TGTGCCAGCAGTTTAACCCAGGGGGTGAACTATGGCTACACCTTC
TRBV5-1	TRBJ2-7	.	.	CASSPTDTYEQYF	TGCGCCAGCAGCCCGACAGATACCTACGAGCAGTACTTC
TRBV4-1	TRBJ1-5	.	.	CASSARGGAGQPQHF	TGCGCCAGCAGCGCCCGGGGGGGGGCGGGTCAGCCCCAGCATTTT
TRBV7-2	TRBJ2-7	TRBD2	.	CASSSGLAGMRYSEQYF	TGTGCCAGCAGCTCAGGACTAGCGGGGATGAGGTATAGCGAGCAGTACTTC
TRBV10-3	TRBJ1-2	TRBD1	.	CAISDPGGDYGYTF	TGTGCCATCAGTGACCCAGGGGGGGACTATGGCTACACCTTC
TRBV13	TRBJ2-7	.	.	CASSLGGRGYEQYF	TGTGCCAGCAGCTTAGGGGGACGGGGATACGAGCAGTACTTC
TRBV6-6	TRBJ2-7	.	.	CASSSWGEQYF	TGTGCCAGCAGTTCGTGGGGCGAGCAGTACTTC
TRBV7-9	TRBJ1-1	.	.	CASSFGEAEAFF	TGTGCCAGCAGCTTCGGGGAAGCTGAAGCTTTCTTT
TRBV10-1	TRBJ2-3	.	.	CASSDETGTDTQYF	TGCGCCAGCAGTGACGAAACAGGGACAGATACGCAGTATTTT
TRBV25-1	TRBJ2-1	.	once	CASSELRDGTYNEQFF	TGTGCCAGCAGTGAACTCCGGGACGGTACCTACAATGAGCAGTTCTTC
TRBV11-2	TRBJ2-1	.	.	CASSLGRDYRVLVDEQFF	TGTGCCAGCAGCTTAGGCCGAGACTACAGGGTCCTCGTAGATGAGCAGTTCTTC
TRBV7-8	TRBJ1-3	.	.	CASSLARGISSGNTIYF	TGTGCCAGCAGCTTAGCTAGGGGGATAAGCTCTGGAAACACCATATATTTT
TRBV28	TRBJ2-5	.	.	CASSPLTETQYF	TGTGCCAGCAGCCCCCTCACGGAGACCCAGTACTTC
TRBV19	TRBJ2-7	.	.	CASSIDHRYYEQYF	TGTGCCAGTAGTATAGACCACAGATATTACGAGCAGTACTTC